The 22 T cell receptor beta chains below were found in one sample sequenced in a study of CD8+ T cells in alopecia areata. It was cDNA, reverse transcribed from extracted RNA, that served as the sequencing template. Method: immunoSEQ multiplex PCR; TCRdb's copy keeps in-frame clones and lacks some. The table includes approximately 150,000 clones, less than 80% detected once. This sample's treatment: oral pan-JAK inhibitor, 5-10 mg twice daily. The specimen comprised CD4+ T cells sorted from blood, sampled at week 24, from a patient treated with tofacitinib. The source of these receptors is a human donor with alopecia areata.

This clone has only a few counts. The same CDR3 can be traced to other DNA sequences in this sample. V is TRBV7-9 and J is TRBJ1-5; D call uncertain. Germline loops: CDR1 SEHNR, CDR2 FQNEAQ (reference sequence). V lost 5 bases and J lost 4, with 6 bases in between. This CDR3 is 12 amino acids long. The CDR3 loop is CASSPGNQPQHF. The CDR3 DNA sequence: TGTGCCAGCAGCCCGGGTAATCAGCCCCAGCATTTT.

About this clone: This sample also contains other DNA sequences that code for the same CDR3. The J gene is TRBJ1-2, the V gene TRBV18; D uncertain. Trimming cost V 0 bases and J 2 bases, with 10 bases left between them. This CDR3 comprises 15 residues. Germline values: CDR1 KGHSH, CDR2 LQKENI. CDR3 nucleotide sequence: TGTGCCAGCTCACCACCCGCAGGTACCAACTATGGCTACACCTTC. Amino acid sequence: CASSPPAGTNYGYTF.

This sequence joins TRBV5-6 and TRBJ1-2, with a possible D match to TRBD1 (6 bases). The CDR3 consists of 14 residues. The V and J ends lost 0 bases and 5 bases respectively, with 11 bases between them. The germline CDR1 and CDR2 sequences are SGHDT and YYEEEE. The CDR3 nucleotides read TGTGCCAGCAGCTTGGGGACAGAAGCTTATGGCTACACCTTC. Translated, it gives CASSLGTEAYGYTF.

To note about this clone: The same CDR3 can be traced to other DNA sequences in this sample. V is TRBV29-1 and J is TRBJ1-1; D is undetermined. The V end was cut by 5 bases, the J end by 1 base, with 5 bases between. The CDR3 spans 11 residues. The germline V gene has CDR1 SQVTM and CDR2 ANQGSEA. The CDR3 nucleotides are TGCAGCGTTCTTCCGAACACTGAAGCTTTCTTT. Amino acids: CSVLPNTEAFF.

The CDR3 here is CASRPGTESSYNEQFF. CDR3 in DNA: TGTGCCAGCAGGCCCGGGACAGAGAGCTCCTACAATGAGCAGTTCTTC. This sequence joins TRBV5-6 and TRBJ2-1; 7 nucleotides line up with TRBD1. Losses at the gene ends were 5 bases for V and 0 bases for J; bases not matched to a gene: 8. The CDR3 covers 16 residues. The germline V gene has CDR1 SGHDT and CDR2 YYEEEE.

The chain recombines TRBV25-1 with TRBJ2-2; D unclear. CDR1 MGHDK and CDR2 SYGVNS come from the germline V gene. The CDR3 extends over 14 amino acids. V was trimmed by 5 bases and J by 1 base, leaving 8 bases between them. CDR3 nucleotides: TGTGCCAGCAGTCTCCCGGGGAACACCGGGGAGCTGTTTTTT. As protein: CASSLPGNTGELFF. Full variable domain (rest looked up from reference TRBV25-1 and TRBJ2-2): EADIYQTPRYLVIGTGKKITLECSQTMGHDKMYWYQQDPGMELHLIHYSYGVNSTEKGDLSSESTVSRIRTEHFPLTLESARPSHTSQYLCASSLPGNTGELFFGEGSRLTVL.

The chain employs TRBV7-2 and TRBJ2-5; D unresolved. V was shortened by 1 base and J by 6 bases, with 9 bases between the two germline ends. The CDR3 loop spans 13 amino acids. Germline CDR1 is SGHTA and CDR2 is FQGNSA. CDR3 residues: CASSLGLGKTQYF. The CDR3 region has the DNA TGTGCCAGCAGCTTAGGCCTTGGGAAGACCCAGTACTTC.

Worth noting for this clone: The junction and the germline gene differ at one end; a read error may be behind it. The CDR3 sequence is CASSLMGPLLF. CDR3 DNA: TGTGCCAGCAGCTTAATGGGACCCCTCCTCTTC. This chain links TRBV7-9 with TRBJ2-4, with D perhaps given as TRBD1 or TRBD2 (5 bases each). The CDR3 is 11 residues long. Germline V lookup: CDR1 SEHNR, CDR2 FQNEAQ (reference sequence).

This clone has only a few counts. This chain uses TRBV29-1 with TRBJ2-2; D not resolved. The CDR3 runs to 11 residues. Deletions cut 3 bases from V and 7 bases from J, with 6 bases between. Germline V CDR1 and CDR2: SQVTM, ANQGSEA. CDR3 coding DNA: TGCAGCGTTGAGTTTGGCGGGGAGCTGTTTTTT. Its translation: CSVEFGGELFF.

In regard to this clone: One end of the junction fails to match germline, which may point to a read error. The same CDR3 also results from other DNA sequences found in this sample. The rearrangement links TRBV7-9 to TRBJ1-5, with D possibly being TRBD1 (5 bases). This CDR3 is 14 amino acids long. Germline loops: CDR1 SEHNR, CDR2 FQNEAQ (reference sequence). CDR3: CASSLEGDNQPQHF. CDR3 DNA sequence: TGCGCCAGCAGCTTAGAAGGGGACAATCAGCCCCAGCATTTT.

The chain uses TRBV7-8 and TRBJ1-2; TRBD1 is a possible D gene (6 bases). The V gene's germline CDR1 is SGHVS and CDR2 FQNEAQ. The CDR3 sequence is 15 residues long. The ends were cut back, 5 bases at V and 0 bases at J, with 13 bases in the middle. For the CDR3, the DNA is TGTGCCAGCAGCCCTGGGGGGCTTACTAACTATGGCTACACCTTC. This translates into CASSPGGLTNYGYTF.

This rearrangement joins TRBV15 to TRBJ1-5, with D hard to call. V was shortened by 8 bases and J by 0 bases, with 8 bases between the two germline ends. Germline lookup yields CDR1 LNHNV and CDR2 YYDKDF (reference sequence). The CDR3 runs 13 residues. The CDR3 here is CATRSDSNQPQHF. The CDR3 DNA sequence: TGTGCCACCCGTTCTGATAGCAATCAGCCCCAGCATTTT.

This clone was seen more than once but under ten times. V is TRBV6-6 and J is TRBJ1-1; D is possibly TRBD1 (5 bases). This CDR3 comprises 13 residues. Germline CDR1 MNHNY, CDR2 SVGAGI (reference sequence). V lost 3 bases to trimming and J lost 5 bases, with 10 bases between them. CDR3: CASSYGGRTEAFF. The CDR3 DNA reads TGTGCCAGCAGTTATGGGGGTCGGACTGAAGCTTTCTTT.

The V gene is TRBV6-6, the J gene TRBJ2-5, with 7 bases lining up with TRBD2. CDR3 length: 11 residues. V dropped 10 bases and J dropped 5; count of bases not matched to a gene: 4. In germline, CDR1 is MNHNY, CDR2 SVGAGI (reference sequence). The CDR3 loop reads CATRGVETQYF. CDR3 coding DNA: TGTGCCACCCGGGGGGTGGAGACCCAGTACTTC.

The CDR3, as DNA: TGTGCCAGCAGTTCCGGGACAGCCCGAAAACTGTTTTTT. Its protein is CASSSGTARKLFF. The chain combines TRBV6-5 with TRBJ1-4; 7 positions agree with TRBD1. The germline gives CDR1 MNHEY, CDR2 SVGAGI. V lost 4 bases, J lost 10 bases, and 6 bases stayed unmatched. This CDR3 contains 13 residues.

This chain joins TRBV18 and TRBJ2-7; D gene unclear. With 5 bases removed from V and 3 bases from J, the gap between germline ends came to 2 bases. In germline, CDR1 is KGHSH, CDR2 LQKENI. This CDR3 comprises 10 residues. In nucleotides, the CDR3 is TGTGCCAGCTCAAGCTACGAGCAGTACTTC. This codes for CASSSYEQYF.

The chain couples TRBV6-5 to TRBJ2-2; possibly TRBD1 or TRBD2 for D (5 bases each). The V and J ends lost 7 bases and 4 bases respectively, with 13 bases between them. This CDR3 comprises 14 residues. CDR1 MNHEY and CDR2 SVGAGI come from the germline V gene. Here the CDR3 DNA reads TGTGCCAGCACCGGGACCCGGGGCACCGGGGAGCTGTTTTTT. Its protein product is CASTGTRGTGELFF.

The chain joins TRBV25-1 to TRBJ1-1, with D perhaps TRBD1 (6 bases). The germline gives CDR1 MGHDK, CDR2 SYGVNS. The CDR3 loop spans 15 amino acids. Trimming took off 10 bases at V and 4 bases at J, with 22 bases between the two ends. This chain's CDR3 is CATFRQAGSVTEAFF. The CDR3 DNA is TGTGCCACTTTCCGACAGGCGGGGTCGGTCACTGAAGCTTTCTTT.

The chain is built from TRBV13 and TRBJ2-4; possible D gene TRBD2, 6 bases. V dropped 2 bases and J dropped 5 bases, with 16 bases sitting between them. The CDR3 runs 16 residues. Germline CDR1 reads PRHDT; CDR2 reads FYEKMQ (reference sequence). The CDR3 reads CASSLLLGRGENIQYF. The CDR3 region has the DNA TGTGCCAGCAGCTTACTCCTTGGGCGGGGAGAAAACATTCAGTACTTC.

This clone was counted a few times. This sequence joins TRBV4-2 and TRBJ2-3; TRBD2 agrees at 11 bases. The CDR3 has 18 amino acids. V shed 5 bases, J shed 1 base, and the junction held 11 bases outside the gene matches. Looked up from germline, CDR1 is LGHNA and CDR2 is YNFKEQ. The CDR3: CASSSGMMTSGGTDTQYF. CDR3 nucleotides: TGTGCCAGCAGCAGCGGAATGATGACTAGCGGGGGCACAGATACGCAGTATTTT.

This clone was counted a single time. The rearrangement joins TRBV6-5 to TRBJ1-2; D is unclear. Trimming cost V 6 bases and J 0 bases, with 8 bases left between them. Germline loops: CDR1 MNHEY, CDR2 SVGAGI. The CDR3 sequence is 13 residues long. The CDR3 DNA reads TGTGCCAGCAGCGAGAGAGCTAACTATGGCTACACCTTC. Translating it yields CASSERANYGYTF.

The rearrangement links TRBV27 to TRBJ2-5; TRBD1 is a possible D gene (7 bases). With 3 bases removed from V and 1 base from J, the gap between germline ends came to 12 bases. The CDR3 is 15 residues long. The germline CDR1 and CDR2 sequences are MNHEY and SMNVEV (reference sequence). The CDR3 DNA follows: TGTGCCAGCAGTTTTGGGGGGACAGCCCAAGAGACCCAGTACTTC. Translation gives CASSFGGTAQETQYF.